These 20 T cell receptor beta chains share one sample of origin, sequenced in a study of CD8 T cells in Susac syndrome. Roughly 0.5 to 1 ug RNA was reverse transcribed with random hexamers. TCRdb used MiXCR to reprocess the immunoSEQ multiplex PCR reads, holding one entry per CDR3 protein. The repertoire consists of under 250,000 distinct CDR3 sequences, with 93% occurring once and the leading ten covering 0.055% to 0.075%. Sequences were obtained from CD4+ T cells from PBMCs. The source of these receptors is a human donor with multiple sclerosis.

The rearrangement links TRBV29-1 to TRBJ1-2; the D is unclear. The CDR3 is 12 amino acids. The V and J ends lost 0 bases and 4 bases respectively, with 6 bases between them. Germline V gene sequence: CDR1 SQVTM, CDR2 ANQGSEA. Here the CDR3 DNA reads TGCAGCGTTGAAGATTCGGGCTATGGCTACACCTTC. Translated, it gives CSVEDSGYGYTF.

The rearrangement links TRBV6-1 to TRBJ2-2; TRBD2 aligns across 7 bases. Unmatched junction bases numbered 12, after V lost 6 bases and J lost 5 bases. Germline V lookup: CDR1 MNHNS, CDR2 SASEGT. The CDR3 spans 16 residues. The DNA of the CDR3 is TGTGCCAGCAGGCACCTGGGGGGGGATTTAACCGGGGAGCTGTTTTTT. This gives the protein CASRHLGGDLTGELFF.

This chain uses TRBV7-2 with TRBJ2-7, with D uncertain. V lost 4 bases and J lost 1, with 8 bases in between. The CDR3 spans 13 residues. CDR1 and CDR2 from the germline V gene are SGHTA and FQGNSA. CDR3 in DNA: TGTGCCAGCAGCTCAGATCCTTCCTACGAGCAGTACTTC. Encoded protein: CASSSDPSYEQYF. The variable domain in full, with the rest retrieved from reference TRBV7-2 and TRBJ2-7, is GAGVSQSPSNKVTEKGKDVELRCDPISGHTALYWYRQSLGQGLEFLIYFQGNSAPDKSGLPSDRFSAERTGGSVSTLTIQRTQQEDSAVYLCASSSDPSYEQYFGPGTRLTVT.

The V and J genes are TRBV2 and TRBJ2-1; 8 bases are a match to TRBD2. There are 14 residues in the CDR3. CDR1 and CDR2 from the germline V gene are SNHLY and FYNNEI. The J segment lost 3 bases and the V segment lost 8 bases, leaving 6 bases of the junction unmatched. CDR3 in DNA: TGTGCCAGCCAGCGGGAGTTGGTCTACAATGAGCAGTTCTTC. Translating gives CASQRELVYNEQFF.

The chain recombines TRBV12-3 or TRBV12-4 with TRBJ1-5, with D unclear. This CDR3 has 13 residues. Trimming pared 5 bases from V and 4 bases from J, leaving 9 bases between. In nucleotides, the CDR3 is TGTGCCAGCAGTGAACTCGATAATCAGCCCCAGCATTTT. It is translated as CASSELDNQPQHF.

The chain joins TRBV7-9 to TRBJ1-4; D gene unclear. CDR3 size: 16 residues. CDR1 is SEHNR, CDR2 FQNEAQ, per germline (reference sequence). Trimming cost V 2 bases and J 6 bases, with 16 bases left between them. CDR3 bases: TGTGCCAGCAGCTTACGGGCGACCGGGCCGGATGAAAAACTGTTTTTT. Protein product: CASSLRATGPDEKLFF.

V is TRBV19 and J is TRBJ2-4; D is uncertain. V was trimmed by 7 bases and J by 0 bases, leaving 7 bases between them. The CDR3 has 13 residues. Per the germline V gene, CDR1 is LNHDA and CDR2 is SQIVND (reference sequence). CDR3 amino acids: CASNNVAKNIQYF. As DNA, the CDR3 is TGTGCCAGTAATAACGTAGCCAAAAACATTCAGTACTTC.

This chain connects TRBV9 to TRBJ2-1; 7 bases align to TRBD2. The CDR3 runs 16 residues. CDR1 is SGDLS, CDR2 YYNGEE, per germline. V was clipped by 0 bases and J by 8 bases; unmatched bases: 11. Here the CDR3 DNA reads TGTGCCAGCAGCGTAGCCCCGCGCGGGAGTACCGATGAGCAGTTCTTC. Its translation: CASSVAPRGSTDEQFF.

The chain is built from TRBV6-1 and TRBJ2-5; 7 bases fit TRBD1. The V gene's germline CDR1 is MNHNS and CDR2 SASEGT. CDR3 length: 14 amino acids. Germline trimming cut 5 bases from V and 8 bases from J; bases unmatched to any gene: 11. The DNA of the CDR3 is TGTGCCAGCAGTCCGACTCGACAGGGTGGTACCCAGTACTTC. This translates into CASSPTRQGGTQYF.

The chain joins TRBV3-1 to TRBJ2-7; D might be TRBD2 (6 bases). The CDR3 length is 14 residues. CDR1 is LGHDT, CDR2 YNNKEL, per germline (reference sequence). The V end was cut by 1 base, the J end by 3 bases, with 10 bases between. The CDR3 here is CASSQGGTLYEQYF. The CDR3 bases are TGTGCCAGCAGCCAAGGCGGGACCCTCTACGAGCAGTACTTC.

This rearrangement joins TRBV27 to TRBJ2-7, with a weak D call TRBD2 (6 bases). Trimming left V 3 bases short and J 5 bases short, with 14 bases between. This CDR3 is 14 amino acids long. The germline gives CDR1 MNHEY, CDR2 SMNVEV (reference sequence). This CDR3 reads CASSLNGGRDEQYF. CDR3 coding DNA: TGTGCCAGCAGTTTGAACGGGGGAAGAGACGAGCAGTACTTC.

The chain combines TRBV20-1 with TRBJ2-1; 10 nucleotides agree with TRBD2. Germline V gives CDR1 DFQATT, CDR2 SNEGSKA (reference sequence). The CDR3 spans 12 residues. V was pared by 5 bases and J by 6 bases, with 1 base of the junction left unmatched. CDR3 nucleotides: TGCAGTGCTGGACTAGCGGCCAATGAGCAGTTCTTC. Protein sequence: CSAGLAANEQFF.

CDR3 sequence (DNA): TGTGCCAGCAGCTTAGAGCGGGGGGACCATGAGCAGTTCTTC. As protein: CASSLERGDHEQFF. The chain uses TRBV7-9 and TRBJ2-1; 9 bases are shared with TRBD2. Germline V CDR1 and CDR2: SEHNR, FQNEAQ (reference sequence). After removal of 1 base from V and 8 bases from J, the junction contained 3 bases not matched to a gene. This CDR3 spans 14 amino acids.

CDR3 sequence reads: CASSRGDGQPQHF. The CDR3 DNA is TGTGCCAGCAGTAGGGGGGACGGACAGCCCCAGCATTTT. The J gene is TRBJ1-5, the V gene TRBV12-3 or TRBV12-4; D is perhaps TRBD1 (6 bases). Deletions cut 5 bases from V and 7 bases from J, with 12 bases between. CDR3 length: 13 residues.

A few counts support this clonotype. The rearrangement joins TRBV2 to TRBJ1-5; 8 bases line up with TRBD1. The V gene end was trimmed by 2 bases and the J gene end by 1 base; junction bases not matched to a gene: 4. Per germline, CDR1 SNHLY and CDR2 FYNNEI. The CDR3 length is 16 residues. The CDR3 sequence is CASSEQGARSNQPQHF. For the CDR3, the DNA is TGTGCCAGCAGTGAACAGGGGGCGCGGAGCAATCAGCCCCAGCATTTT.

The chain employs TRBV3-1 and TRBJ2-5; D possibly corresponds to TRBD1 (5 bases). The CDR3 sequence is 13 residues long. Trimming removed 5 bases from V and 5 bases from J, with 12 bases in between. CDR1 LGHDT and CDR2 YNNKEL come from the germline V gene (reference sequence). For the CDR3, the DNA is TGTGCCAGCAGCTGGGGCCCTCGGGAGACCCAGTACTTC. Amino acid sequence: CASSWGPRETQYF.

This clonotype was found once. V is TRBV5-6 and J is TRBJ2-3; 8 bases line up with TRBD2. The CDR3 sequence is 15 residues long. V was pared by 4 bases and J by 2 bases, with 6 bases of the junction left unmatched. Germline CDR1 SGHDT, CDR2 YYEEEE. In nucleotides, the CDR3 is TGTGCCAGCAGCAGCAAGCGGGGGCACACAGATACGCAGTATTTT. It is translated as CASSSKRGHTDTQYF. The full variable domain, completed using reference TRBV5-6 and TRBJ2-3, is DAGVTQSPTHLIKTRGQQVTLRCSPKSGHDTVSWYQQALGQGPQFIFQYYEEEERQRGNFPDRFSGHQFPNYSSELNVNALLLGDSALYLCASSSKRGHTDTQYFGPGTRLTVL.

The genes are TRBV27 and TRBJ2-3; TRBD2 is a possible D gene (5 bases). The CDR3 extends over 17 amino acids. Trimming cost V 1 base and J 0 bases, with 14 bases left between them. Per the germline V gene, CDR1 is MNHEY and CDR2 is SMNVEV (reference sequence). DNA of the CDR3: TGTGCCAGCAGTTTATACTCGGGGTCTATGAGCACAGATACGCAGTATTTT. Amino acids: CASSLYSGSMSTDTQYF.

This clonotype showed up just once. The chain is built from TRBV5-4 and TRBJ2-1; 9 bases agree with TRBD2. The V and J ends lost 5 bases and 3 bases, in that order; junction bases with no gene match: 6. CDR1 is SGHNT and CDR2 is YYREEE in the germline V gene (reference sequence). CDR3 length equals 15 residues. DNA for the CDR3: TGTGCCAGCAGTTTAGCGGGAGAGGTCTACAATGAGCAGTTCTTC. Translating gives CASSLAGEVYNEQFF. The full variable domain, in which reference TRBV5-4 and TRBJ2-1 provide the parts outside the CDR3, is ETGVTQSPTHLIKTRGQQVTLRCSSQSGHNTVSWYQQALGQGPQFIFQYYREEENGRGNFPPRFSGLQFPNYSSELNVNALELDDSALYLCASSLAGEVYNEQFFGPGTRLTVL.

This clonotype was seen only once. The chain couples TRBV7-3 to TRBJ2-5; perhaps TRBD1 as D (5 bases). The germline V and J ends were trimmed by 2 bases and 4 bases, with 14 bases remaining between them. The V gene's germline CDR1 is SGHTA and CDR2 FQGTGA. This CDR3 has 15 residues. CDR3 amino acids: CASSLDSRAPETQYF. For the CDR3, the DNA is TGTGCCAGCAGCTTAGACAGTCGGGCGCCAGAGACCCAGTACTTC.